The 21 T cell receptor beta chains presented below share a single source sample, sequenced in a study of T cells in Graves' hyperthyroidism and ophthalmopathy. Amplification yielded TCR beta CDR3 regions, with RNA transcripts as the source. First-round RT-PCR with HTBI primers amplified the TCR CDR3 region. TCRdb called the multiplex PCR reads again in MiXCR, with one record for every CDR3 protein. Here the sample spans approximately 490,000 distinct CDR3 sequences, about 22% being singletons. The sequencing input was blood. These receptors were obtained from a woman aged 70-85 years with Graves' ophthalmopathy.

As to this clonotype: This clone may be a read error of a much larger clone one base away. V gene TRBV6-1 combines with J gene TRBJ2-7; 11 nucleotides match TRBD2. CDR3 length: 17 residues. Germline CDR1 MNHNS, CDR2 SASEGT. The ends lost 3 bases at V and 5 bases at J; junction bases unmatched: 12. CDR3 loop: CASSEGRLAGGGHEQYF. As DNA, the CDR3 is TGTGCCAGCAGTGAGGGCCGCTTAGCGGGAGGGGGCCACGAGCAGTACTTC.

This clonotype occurred many times. The CDR3 region is CASSFRGNEQFF. The CDR3, as DNA: TGTGCCAGCAGCTTCAGGGGTAATGAGCAGTTCTTC. This chain links TRBV5-8 with TRBJ2-1; tentative D call: TRBD1 (6 bases). In germline, CDR1 is SGHTS, CDR2 YDEGEE. V lost 2 bases and J 7 bases, leaving 7 bases between the germline ends. The CDR3 totals 12 residues.

Only a few counts were recorded for this clonotype. The V and J genes are TRBV2 and TRBJ1-3; D remains ambiguous. The CDR3 consists of 12 residues. V was clipped by 7 bases and J by 7 bases, with 11 bases between them. The germline CDR1 and CDR2 sequences are SNHLY and FYNNEI. The CDR3 DNA follows: TGTGCCAGCAAGGTGTTGGGGAACACCATATATTTT. Amino acids: CASKVLGNTIYF.

The V gene is TRBV7-3, the J gene TRBJ2-2; no clear D gene. Trimming shortened V by 4 bases and J by 6 bases, and 9 bases separated the two germline ends. The germline CDR1 and CDR2 sequences are SGHTA and FQGTGA. The CDR3 sequence is 13 residues long. In DNA form, the CDR3 reads TGTGCCAGCAGCTCCAAAACCCCCGGGGAGCTGTTTTTT. Translated: CASSSKTPGELFF.

The chain employs TRBV12-3 or TRBV12-4 and TRBJ1-1, with a tentative D call TRBD1 (6 bases). Trimming removed 7 bases at V and 5 bases at J, with 17 bases between. The CDR3 has 14 amino acids. The CDR3 coding sequence is TGTGCCAGCACCTTCGATGTAGGGGGGACTGAAGCTTTCTTT. It translates to CASTFDVGGTEAFF.

This clonotype was detected ten times or more. The chain employs TRBV18 and TRBJ2-3; D is unresolved. With 2 bases removed from V and 4 bases from J, the gap between germline ends came to 4 bases. The CDR3 totals 12 residues. CDR1 is KGHSH, CDR2 LQKENI, per germline. Here the CDR3 DNA reads TGTGCCAGCTCACCAGGTCCAGATACGCAGTATTTT. Encoded protein: CASSPGPDTQYF.

This clonotype came up many times. The J gene is TRBJ1-1, the V gene TRBV28, with TRBD1 matching over 10 bases. The germline gives CDR1 MDHEN, CDR2 SYDVKM. Losses at the gene ends were 9 bases for V and 0 bases for J; bases not matched to a gene: 7. The CDR3 has 15 residues. Here the CDR3 reads CASVRQGALNTEAFF. In DNA, the CDR3 is TGTGCCAGTGTTAGACAGGGGGCCCTGAACACTGAAGCTTTCTTT.

This chain connects TRBV12-5 to TRBJ2-1; 15 bases match TRBD2. This CDR3 has 15 amino acids. With V trimmed by 6 bases and J by 7 bases, 4 bases remained unmatched. In germline, CDR1 is LGHNT, CDR2 FRNRAP. CDR3 protein: CASGQGLAGGNEQFF. In nucleotides, the CDR3 is TGTGCTAGTGGCCAAGGACTAGCGGGAGGGAATGAGCAGTTCTTC.

This clonotype was observed once. CDR3 residues: CASSLRLTTDFGGYTF. As DNA, the CDR3 is TGTGCCAGCAGTTTACGCCTTACGACTGACTTCGGGGGCTACACCTTC. V and J are TRBV28 and TRBJ1-2; D remains unclear. The length of the CDR3 is 16 residues. Deletions cut 2 bases from V and 8 bases from J, with 21 bases between. CDR1 is MDHEN, CDR2 SYDVKM, per germline.

The rearrangement links TRBV10-2 to TRBJ1-1; D uncertain. CDR1 WSHSY and CDR2 SAAADI come from the germline V gene. V lost 3 bases to trimming and J lost 3 bases, with 11 bases between them. The CDR3 spans 14 residues. CDR3 in DNA: TGCGCCAGCAGTGATCCCCGGGGAGACACTGAAGCTTTCTTT. This sequence encodes CASSDPRGDTEAFF.

V gene TRBV4-2 combines with J gene TRBJ1-1; D not resolved. The CDR3 totals 16 residues. V was trimmed by 0 bases and J by 1 base, leaving 12 bases between them. Germline V gene lookup returns CDR1 LGHNA and CDR2 YNFKEQ. CDR3 DNA: TGTGCCAGCAGCCAAGATGAACAGTTGGGGAACACTGAAGCTTTCTTT. It yields the protein CASSQDEQLGNTEAFF.

Only a few counts were recorded for this clonotype. The chain employs TRBV3-1 and TRBJ1-6; D is unresolved. The V gene's germline CDR1 is LGHDT and CDR2 YNNKEL (reference sequence). V was trimmed by 4 bases and J by 10 bases, leaving 11 bases between them. This CDR3 region has 13 residues. CDR3 amino acids: CASSLTDESPLHF. The DNA of the CDR3 is TGTGCCAGCAGCCTAACCGACGAATCACCCCTCCACTTT.

The chain carries TRBV5-5 and TRBJ2-5, with 8 bases lining up with TRBD1. With V trimmed by 2 bases and J by 2 bases, 8 bases remained unmatched. In germline, CDR1 is SGHKS, CDR2 YYEKEE (reference sequence). The CDR3 extends over 16 amino acids. The CDR3 DNA reads TGTGCCAGCAGCTTTGGGAGCAGGGGGCTTCAAGAGACCCAGTACTTC. Encoded protein: CASSFGSRGLQETQYF.

A note on this clonotype: The junction does not match germline at one end; this may be a read error. The rearrangement uses TRBV6-1 and TRBJ2-7; D is unresolved. The CDR3 extends over 13 amino acids. CDR1 is MNHNS and CDR2 is SASEGT in the germline V gene. CDR3 sequence: CASREGPPYEQYF. The DNA of the CDR3 is TGTGCCAGCAGGGAAGGGCCCCCCTACGAGCAGTACTTC.

This clonotype was detected only a few times. The V gene is TRBV6-2 or TRBV6-3, the J gene TRBJ2-1; 7 bases agree with TRBD2. The CDR3 is made up of 12 amino acids. J gave up 3 bases and V 8 bases, and 1 base lay outside the gene matches. Germline CDR1 is MNHEY and CDR2 is SVGEGT. The CDR3 DNA reads TGTGCCAGCGGGGAGGGCTACAATGAGCAGTTCTTC. Protein: CASGEGYNEQFF.

The chain links TRBV4-1 to TRBJ2-2; tentatively, D is TRBD2 (6 bases). Trimming removed 3 bases from V and 3 bases from J, with 14 bases in between. Germline loops: CDR1 MGHRA, CDR2 YSYEKL. The CDR3 covers 16 residues. CDR3 loop: CASSHRRERHTGELFF. CDR3 nucleotide sequence: TGCGCCAGCAGCCACCGCCGGGAGCGGCACACCGGGGAGCTGTTTTTT.

At least ten counts were recorded for this clonotype. The V call is TRBV12-3 or TRBV12-4, the J call TRBJ2-3; D uncertain. The CDR3 loop spans 12 amino acids. V gave up 6 bases and J gave up 4 bases, with 8 bases separating them. CDR3 in DNA: TGTGCCAGCAGCTTGTTCCCAGATACGCAGTATTTT. Residues: CASSLFPDTQYF.

This chain connects TRBV5-1 to TRBJ2-5; 10 bases line up with TRBD1. CDR1 is SGHRS and CDR2 is YFSETQ in the germline V gene. The junction had 4 bases not matched to a gene; V was cut back by 3 bases and J by 5 bases. This CDR3 comprises 14 residues. The CDR3 here is CASSSTTGGETQYF. DNA for the CDR3: TGCGCCAGCAGCTCGACGACAGGGGGCGAGACCCAGTACTTC.

A single count supports this clonotype. The chain is built from TRBV7-9 and TRBJ2-7, with TRBD2 as a possible D gene (6 bases). The germline V and J ends were trimmed by 5 bases and 4 bases, with 21 bases remaining between them. Per the germline V gene, CDR1 is SEHNR and CDR2 is FQNEAQ (reference sequence). CDR3 length equals 16 residues. The CDR3 is CASSPLGPAGGYEQYF. Here the CDR3 DNA reads TGTGCCAGCAGCCCGCTGGGACCAGCGGGCGGATACGAGCAGTACTTC.

This clonotype was found a few times. The V gene is TRBV7-9, the J gene TRBJ1-1; TRBD1 matches at 9 bases. The CDR3 contains 14 residues. The germline gives CDR1 SEHNR, CDR2 FQNEAQ (reference sequence). The junction had 6 bases not matched to a gene; V was cut back by 5 bases and J by 5 bases. The DNA for the CDR3 is TGTGCCAGCAGCAACACAGACAGGGGGACTGAAGCTTTCTTT. Encoded protein: CASSNTDRGTEAFF.

This clonotype was seen only a few times. The V call is TRBV20-1, the J call TRBJ2-1; D is ambiguous. V dropped 8 bases and J dropped 4 bases, with 0 bases sitting between them. Germline CDR1 DFQATT, CDR2 SNEGSKA (reference sequence). This CDR3 is 8 amino acids long. The CDR3 spells CSYNEQFF. CDR3 bases: TGCAGTTACAATGAGCAGTTCTTC.